A single sample is the source of the 13 T cell receptor beta chains below, sequenced in a study of blood T cell repertoires in COVID-19. The protocol was immunoSEQ multiplex PCR, while the TCRdb copy is restricted to in-frame clones and leaves out a portion. Of some 510,000 clones in the sample, roughly 88% are singletons; the top ten hold over 1.5%. The sequencing input was PBMCs or T cells enriched from blood (not recorded which). These receptors were collected from a woman aged 35 to 49 who had recovered from COVID-19.

The chain recombines TRBV4-3 with TRBJ1-4, with D possibly being TRBD1 (6 bases). Trimming removed 0 bases from V and 8 bases from J, with 13 bases in between. The CDR3 consists of 15 residues. The germline CDR1 and CDR2 sequences are LGHNA and YSLEER. CDR3 in DNA: TGCGCCAGCAGCCAAGATGGTGGGACAAGGGAAAAACTGTTTTTT. Amino acid sequence: CASSQDGGTREKLFF.

The CDR3, as DNA: TGTGCCAGCAGTTCGGGAAGGAACTATGGCTACACCTTC. It is translated as CASSSGRNYGYTF. The J gene is TRBJ1-2, the V gene TRBV2; unclear D gene. Germline V lookup: CDR1 SNHLY, CDR2 FYNNEI. The ends were cut back, 5 bases at V and 2 bases at J, with 9 bases in the middle. The CDR3 covers 13 residues.

This clone turned up a few times. This sequence joins TRBV2 and TRBJ2-2; 11 positions match TRBD2. This CDR3 is built from 15 residues. The V gene's germline CDR1 is SNHLY and CDR2 FYNNEI. With V trimmed by 9 bases and J by 1 base, 4 bases remained unmatched. CDR3 DNA: TGTGCCAGAGGCGGGACTAGCGGGAACACCGGGGAGCTGTTTTTT. Amino acids: CARGGTSGNTGELFF.

V gene TRBV7-2 combines with J gene TRBJ2-1; 10 bases are shared with TRBD2. The J segment lost 7 bases and the V segment lost 5 bases, leaving 5 bases of the junction unmatched. Germline CDR1 SGHTA, CDR2 FQGNSA. This CDR3 has 14 residues. This CDR3 is CASSATSGKNEQFF. The CDR3 bases are TGTGCCAGCAGCGCTACTAGCGGGAAGAATGAGCAGTTCTTC.

CDR3 coding DNA: TGTGCCAGCAGTCTTGGGACAGCCTATAGCAATCAGCCCCAGCATTTT. This gives the protein CASSLGTAYSNQPQHF. V usage is TRBV27 and J usage is TRBJ1-5; 7 bases are shared with TRBD1. The V gene's germline CDR1 is MNHEY and CDR2 SMNVEV (reference sequence). The CDR3 loop spans 16 amino acids. V trimming: 5 bases; J trimming: 0 bases; junction bases outside the gene matches: 7.

V and J are TRBV29-1 and TRBJ2-7; 9 bases match TRBD2. The CDR3 runs to 13 residues. In germline, CDR1 is SQVTM, CDR2 ANQGSEA. Trimming took 4 bases from V and 5 from J; bases not matched to a gene: 6. CDR3 DNA: TGCAGCGTTGGAGCGGGAGGACTCAACGAGCAGTACTTC. Protein product: CSVGAGGLNEQYF.

The genes are TRBV11-3 and TRBJ1-5, with a weak D call TRBD1 (5 bases). The CDR3 totals 13 residues. V lost 1 base to trimming and J lost 7 bases, with 8 bases between them. Germline CDR1 and CDR2: SGHNT and YENEEA. CDR3: CASSLGREQPQHF. CDR3 DNA: TGTGCCAGCAGCTTAGGCAGGGAACAGCCCCAGCATTTT.

V usage is TRBV2 and J usage is TRBJ2-3; D is possibly TRBD2 (6 bases). Trimming stripped 5 bases from V and 0 bases from J, with 9 bases between. The CDR3 runs to 14 residues. Per germline, CDR1 SNHLY and CDR2 FYNNEI. The DNA for the CDR3 is TGTGCCAGCAGTTGGGGGGTGAGCACAGATACGCAGTATTTT. It is translated as CASSWGVSTDTQYF.

The V and J genes are TRBV5-1 and TRBJ2-7; 10 nucleotides align to TRBD2. CDR1 and CDR2 from the germline V gene are SGHRS and YFSETQ. The CDR3 is 18 residues long. V dropped 6 bases and J dropped 2; count of bases not matched to a gene: 17. As DNA, the CDR3 is TGCGCCAGCAACCCCCTCCCCGGATCTAGCGGGAGTACCTACGAGCAGTACTTC. Translated: CASNPLPGSSGSTYEQYF.

V gene TRBV18 combines with J gene TRBJ2-2; D is unresolved. The germline V gene has CDR1 KGHSH and CDR2 LQKENI. V was trimmed by 2 bases and J by 1 base, leaving 8 bases between them. The CDR3 runs to 15 residues. The CDR3 DNA is TGTGCCAGCTCACCAGACAACTGGAACACCGGGGAGCTGTTTTTT. It yields the protein CASSPDNWNTGELFF.

Here the CDR3 reads CASSPKWLASGANVLTF. Here the CDR3 DNA reads TGCGCCAGCAGCCCCAAGTGGTTGGCCTCTGGGGCCAACGTCCTGACTTTC. The J gene is TRBJ2-6, the V gene TRBV4-3; unclear D gene. The germline CDR1 and CDR2 sequences are LGHNA and YSLEER. The germline V and J ends were trimmed by 4 bases and 0 bases, with 13 bases remaining between them. The CDR3 totals 17 residues.

A word on this clone: Other nucleotide sequences from this sample produce the same CDR3. V usage is TRBV19 and J usage is TRBJ2-2; no clear D. CDR3 size: 12 residues. Trimming removed 6 bases at V and 5 bases at J, with 7 bases between. Germline V gene data show CDR1 as LNHDA and CDR2 as SQIVND (reference sequence). CDR3 bases: TGTGCCAGTAGCACGGGTACCGGGGAGCTGTTTTTT. Translation: CASSTGTGELFF. The entire variable domain, with the rest obtained from reference TRBV19 and TRBJ2-2, is as follows: DGGITQSPKYLFRKEGQNVTLSCEQNLNHDAMYWYRQDPGQGLRLIYYSQIVNDFQKGDIAEGYSVSREKKESFPLTVTSAQKNPTAFYLCASSTGTGELFFGEGSRLTVL.

V and J are TRBV19 and TRBJ1-5; 9 bases are a match to TRBD1. The germline V gene encodes CDR1 LNHDA and CDR2 SQIVND (reference sequence). V shed 6 bases and J 11 bases; nucleotides not matched to a gene: 11. CDR3 length: 14 residues. CDR3 in amino acids: CASRRQGVGSAQHF. The CDR3, as DNA: TGTGCCAGTAGGCGACAGGGGGTGGGATCAGCCCAGCATTTT.